This T cell receptor beta chain was observed in a study of T cells in women clearing cervical HPV infection. Looking at the study overall: Controls were women whose single incident HPV16 infection cleared within 12 months without precancer or cancer. The study's findings and limits: Richness plus V gene abundances separated cases from controls with AUC about 0.8.

In germline, CDR1 is SSHAT, CDR2 FNYEAQ (reference sequence). This CDR3 comprises 14 residues. Clones were read by immunoSEQ multiplex PCR, and TCRdb kept only the in-frame ones, dropping some. Its clone listing holds about 9,200 clones. Cervical HPV DNA detected by MY09/MY11 PCR, typed by dot-blot. Concerning this clone itself: What it binds is unknown. A junction end diverges from the germline sequence, so it may reflect a read error. The observed sequence ends 3 residues before the CDR3 terminus, with the missing tail filled in from the germline J gene.

This chain joins TRBV7-7 and TRBJ2-3; weak D call: TRBD1 (5 bases). The sequence was collected from a woman aged 18 to 75 with a cervical HPV16 infection that either progressed to CIN3+ or cleared (not recorded which). Sequenced: blood buffy coat. The CDR3 is CASSLVAGKETQYF. CDR3 bases read: TGTGCTAGCAGCTTAGTGGCAGGGAAAGAGACG.